This T cell receptor beta chain was recorded in a study of T cells in Graves' hyperthyroidism and ophthalmopathy. The CDR3 has 17 residues. Germline V CDR1 and CDR2: MDHEN, SYDVKM. Comments on this clonotype: A much larger clonotype is one base distant, so this may be a read error.

Based on clinical symptoms, serum thyroxine and TRAb, thyroid ultrasound and orbital computed tomography, diagnoses were reached. Regions amplified from RNA transcripts were the TCR beta CDR3 regions. A first-round RT-PCR of the TCR CDR3 used the HTBI primer set. TCRdb redid the calling of the multiplex PCR reads with MiXCR, one entry per CDR3 protein. The repertoire includes approximately 640,000 distinct CDR3 sequences, under 20% of them detected once, and 3% to 4% sits in the top ten. The chain joins TRBV28 to TRBJ2-7; 11 nucleotides match TRBD2. This clonotype was obtained from a woman in her twenties or thirties with Graves' hyperthyroidism. The material sequenced was blood. CDR3 sequence: CASSASFLAGGAYEQHF. The CDR3 DNA sequence: TGTGCCAGCAGTGCGTCCTTCTTAGCGGGAGGGGCCTACGAGCAGCACTTC. Full variable domain (rest looked up from reference TRBV28 and TRBJ2-7): DVKVTQSSRYLVKRTGEKVFLECVQDMDHENMFWYRQDPGLGLRLIYFSYDVKMKEKGDIPEGYSVSREKKERFSLILESASTNQTSMYLCASSASFLAGGAYEQHFGPGTRLTVT.